One sample yielded the 16 T cell receptor beta chains listed below, sequenced in a study of blood T cell repertoires in COVID-19. The data were produced by immunoSEQ multiplex PCR, yet TCRdb's version contains in-frame clones alone and is incomplete. In the table there are approximately 73,000 clones, more than 75% of which are singletons. Material: peripheral blood. These receptor sequences come from a woman aged 55-69 years with acute or convalescent COVID-19.

The chain joins TRBV9 to TRBJ2-2; D may be TRBD2 (6 bases). Germline V gene sequence: CDR1 SGDLS, CDR2 YYNGEE. The CDR3 has 16 amino acids. V dropped 4 bases and J dropped 8 bases, with 21 bases sitting between them. This CDR3 is CASSRYSMGLPGELFF. In DNA, the CDR3 is TGTGCCAGCAGCCGCTACTCGATGGGACTCCCAGGGGAGCTGTTTTTT.

CDR3 sequence: CASSARDRTLAVGDEQYF. DNA for the CDR3: TGTGCCAGCAGCGCCCGGGACAGGACGTTAGCGGTGGGGGACGAGCAGTACTTC. V is TRBV7-3 and J is TRBJ2-7; 8 bases match TRBD1. In germline, CDR1 is SGHTA, CDR2 FQGTGA. This CDR3 comprises 18 residues. The J segment lost 5 bases and the V segment lost 5 bases, leaving 20 bases of the junction unmatched.

This sequence joins TRBV28 and TRBJ1-1; unclear D gene. Trimming removed 5 bases at V and 5 bases at J, with 12 bases between. The CDR3 has 13 amino acids. CDR1 is MDHEN and CDR2 is SYDVKM in the germline V gene. In nucleotides, the CDR3 is TGTGCCAGCAGTACGGAGGGAAGGACTGAAGCTTTCTTT. Translated, it gives CASSTEGRTEAFF.

The rearrangement joins TRBV2 to TRBJ1-5; 7 bases align to TRBD1. The V segment lost 5 bases and the J segment 5 bases; nucleotides outside the gene matches: 3. CDR3 length: 13 residues. Germline V gives CDR1 SNHLY, CDR2 FYNNEI. The DNA for the CDR3 is TGTGCCAGCAGTTGGGACAGCTATCAGCCCCAGCATTTT. This translates into CASSWDSYQPQHF. Full variable domain (missing parts from reference TRBV2 and TRBJ1-5): EPEVTQTPSHQVTQMGQEVILRCVPISNHLYFYWYRQILGQKVEFLVSFYNNEISEKSEIFDDQFSVERPDGSNFTLKIRSTKLEDSAMYFCASSWDSYQPQHFGDGTRLSIL.

This clone has only a few counts. The V call is TRBV6-5, the J call TRBJ1-2, with 9 bases identical to TRBD1. V lost 6 bases and J lost 4; bases outside the gene matches: 3. The CDR3 runs to 13 residues. Germline values: CDR1 MNHEY, CDR2 SVGAGI. CDR3: CASRRDRAYGYTF. CDR3 DNA sequence: TGTGCCAGCAGACGGGACAGGGCCTATGGCTACACCTTC.

The chain couples TRBV18 to TRBJ2-5; 8 bases are a match to TRBD1. There are 14 residues in the CDR3. Germline CDR1 and CDR2: KGHSH and LQKENI. Germline trimming cut 6 bases from V and 3 bases from J; bases unmatched to any gene: 6. In DNA form, the CDR3 reads TGTGCCAGCTCGCAGACAGGGGAAAAAGAGACCCAGTACTTC. Translating gives CASSQTGEKETQYF. The variable domain in full, with the rest retrieved from reference TRBV18 and TRBJ2-5, is NAGVMQNPRHLVRRRGQEARLRCSPMKGHSHVYWYRQLPEEGLKFMVYLQKENIIDESGMPKERFSAEFPKEGPSILRIQQVVRGDSAAYFCASSQTGEKETQYFGPGTRLLVL.

This clone was found once. This chain joins TRBV27 and TRBJ1-5; 8 bases align to TRBD1. With 3 bases clipped from V and 7 bases from J, the junction kept 5 bases outside the gene matches. The CDR3 has 14 residues. Germline V gene data show CDR1 as MNHEY and CDR2 as SMNVEV (reference sequence). The CDR3 reads CASSFSGGEQPQHF. The CDR3 bases are TGTGCCAGCAGTTTCTCAGGGGGCGAGCAGCCCCAGCATTTT.

The chain is built from TRBV28 and TRBJ2-1; 7 nucleotides line up with TRBD1. The V gene end was trimmed by 4 bases and the J gene end by 5 bases; junction bases not matched to a gene: 17. The germline CDR1 and CDR2 sequences are MDHEN and SYDVKM. The CDR3 totals 18 residues. The CDR3, as DNA: TGTGCCAGCAGTTCCCCCGGACAGGCCCCCCTTAGGAACAATGAGCAGTTCTTC. Translating gives CASSSPGQAPLRNNEQFF.

The chain has TRBV5-4 and TRBJ2-7, with 7 bases fitting TRBD1. The V and J ends lost 4 bases and 3 bases, in that order; junction bases with no gene match: 4. CDR3 length: 13 amino acids. Germline CDR1 SGHNT, CDR2 YYREEE (reference sequence). This CDR3 is CASSMGQYYEQYF. The CDR3 DNA is TGTGCCAGCAGCATGGGACAGTACTACGAGCAGTACTTC.

The chain uses TRBV28 and TRBJ1-6; perhaps TRBD1 as D (6 bases). V dropped 3 bases and J dropped 8 bases, with 20 bases sitting between them. The CDR3 extends over 17 amino acids. Looked up from germline, CDR1 is MDHEN and CDR2 is SYDVKM. This chain's CDR3 is CASSLVFWGAGDSPLHF. As DNA, the CDR3 is TGTGCCAGCAGTTTGGTTTTTTGGGGGGCGGGGGATTCACCCCTCCACTTT.

The chain recombines TRBV2 with TRBJ2-7; TRBD1 is a possible D gene (6 bases). From germline, CDR1 is SNHLY and CDR2 FYNNEI. The CDR3 has 14 residues. The ends were cut back, 6 bases at V and 2 bases at J, with 14 bases in the middle. The CDR3 region is CASRKVGHPYEQYF. The CDR3 nucleotides read TGTGCCAGCAGGAAGGTGGGACATCCCTACGAGCAGTACTTC.

This clone was seen just once. CDR3 coding DNA: TGTGCCAGTAGGCCGGTTCTAGGAGGCAAGTTCTTC. Translation: CASRPVLGGKFF. The chain employs TRBV19 and TRBJ2-1; weak D call: TRBD2 (5 bases). The V end was cut by 6 bases, the J end by 14 bases, with 17 bases between. The CDR3 runs 12 residues. Germline lookup yields CDR1 LNHDA and CDR2 SQIVND (reference sequence).

The chain couples TRBV9 to TRBJ1-1; maybe TRBD1 (6 bases). V was pared by 0 bases and J by 6 bases, with 12 bases between. The CDR3 has 14 residues. CDR1 is SGDLS and CDR2 is YYNGEE in the germline V gene. DNA of the CDR3: TGTGCCAGCAGCGTAGCCGGGAGGGGGGCTGAAGCTTTCTTT. Protein sequence: CASSVAGRGAEAFF.

This chain joins TRBV14 and TRBJ1-4; 7 nucleotides agree with TRBD1. Germline V gene lookup returns CDR1 SGHDN and CDR2 FVKESK. Unmatched junction bases numbered 6, after V lost 0 bases and J lost 14 bases. The CDR3 is made up of 13 amino acids. CDR3 sequence reads: CASSQDRTGSLFF. Written as DNA, the CDR3 is TGTGCCAGCAGCCAAGATCGGACAGGAAGTCTGTTTTTT.

The chain combines TRBV5-1 with TRBJ2-3, with 8 bases fitting TRBD2. J was trimmed by 2 bases and V by 4 bases; bases with no gene match: 6. From germline, CDR1 is SGHRS and CDR2 YFSETQ. The CDR3 spans 15 residues. CDR3: CASSATSGPTDTQYF. The DNA of the CDR3 is TGCGCCAGCAGCGCCACTAGCGGTCCCACAGATACGCAGTATTTT.

The J gene is TRBJ2-7, the V gene TRBV28, with 11 bases identical to TRBD1. The junction had 6 bases not matched to a gene; V was cut back by 5 bases and J by 6 bases. This CDR3 contains 14 residues. Germline values: CDR1 MDHEN, CDR2 SYDVKM. The CDR3 reads CASSPRDRGAEQYF. CDR3 nucleotides: TGTGCCAGCAGTCCCCGGGACAGGGGGGCCGAGCAGTACTTC.